The next 24 T cell receptor beta chains were all read from a single sample in a study of long-term antiretroviral therapy in people with HIV. It was version v3.0 of the immunoSEQ assay that was run at survey level. Repertoires were generated with immunoSEQ multiplex PCR, while TCRdb's copy carries only in-frame clones and drops some. In the table there are 25,000 to 35,000 clones, 85% to 95% of which are singletons. Sequencing used unsorted PBMCs, obtained about 7.2 years after starting antiretroviral therapy. The receptors here all came from a man aged 45-65 years with HIV.

This chain joins TRBV5-1 and TRBJ1-6; no clear D gene. CDR1 SGHRS and CDR2 YFSETQ come from the germline V gene. This CDR3 region has 14 residues. V lost 1 base, J lost 9 bases, and 11 bases lay in between. The CDR3 DNA sequence: TGCGCCAGCAGCTTGTTGTCAGAAGGTTCACCCCTCCACTTT. Its translation: CASSLLSEGSPLHF.

The J gene is TRBJ1-6, the V gene TRBV5-1, with D unresolved. Deletions cut 3 bases from V and 8 bases from J, with 9 bases between. Germline CDR1 is SGHRS and CDR2 is YFSETQ. The CDR3 extends over 13 amino acids. In DNA, the CDR3 is TGCGCCAGCAGCTCATACGCAGATTCACCCCTCCACTTT. Translating gives CASSSYADSPLHF. The variable domain in full, completed from reference TRBV5-1 and TRBJ1-6, reads KAGVTQTPRYLIKTRGQQVTLSCSPISGHRSVSWYQQTPGQGLQFLFEYFSETQRNKGNFPGRFSGRQFSNSRSEMNVSTLELGDSALYLCASSSYADSPLHFGNGTRLTVT.

The rearrangement links TRBV5-6 to TRBJ2-1; D unclear. This CDR3 contains 12 residues. V dropped 6 bases and J dropped 9 bases, with 13 bases sitting between them. The V gene's germline CDR1 is SGHDT and CDR2 YYEEEE. Here the CDR3 reads CASNPLLGEQFF. CDR3 nucleotide sequence: TGTGCCAGCAACCCCCTGTTAGGTGAGCAGTTCTTC.

The chain employs TRBV9 and TRBJ1-6; maybe TRBD1 (5 bases). V was cut by 0 bases and J by 7 bases, with 11 bases left in between. The CDR3 totals 15 residues. Germline CDR1 reads SGDLS; CDR2 reads YYNGEE. The CDR3 sequence: CASSVETGPNSPLHF. In DNA form, the CDR3 reads TGTGCCAGCAGCGTAGAGACGGGGCCGAATTCACCCCTCCACTTT.

The V and J genes are TRBV19 and TRBJ2-1, with TRBD1 matching over 7 bases. The junction had 2 bases not matched to a gene; V was cut back by 6 bases and J by 3 bases. This CDR3 comprises 13 residues. CDR1 LNHDA and CDR2 SQIVND come from the germline V gene (reference sequence). The DNA of the CDR3 is TGTGCCAGTAGCAGGGGGTTCTACAATGAGCAGTTCTTC. Its protein product is CASSRGFYNEQFF.

This clone was detected only once. The rearrangement joins TRBV7-6 to TRBJ1-1; D may be TRBD1 (6 bases). Trimming shortened V by 0 bases and J by 5 bases, and 13 bases separated the two germline ends. Per germline, CDR1 SGHVS and CDR2 FNYEAQ. This CDR3 comprises 15 residues. CDR3 residues: CASSLAKGGGTEAFF. Here the CDR3 DNA reads TGTGCCAGCAGCTTAGCGAAGGGGGGAGGTACTGAAGCTTTCTTT.

The V call is TRBV11-2, the J call TRBJ2-2; 12 bases line up with TRBD2. Germline assignment: CDR1 SGHAT and CDR2 FQNNGV. This CDR3 has 16 amino acids. V was pared by 5 bases and J by 0 bases, with 1 base of the junction left unmatched. This chain's CDR3 is CASSRLAGANTGELFF. The CDR3 coding sequence is TGTGCCAGCAGCAGACTAGCGGGGGCGAACACCGGGGAGCTGTTTTTT.

The chain has TRBV10-3 and TRBJ2-3; D perhaps matches TRBD1 (6 bases). CDR3 length: 13 amino acids. The germline CDR1 and CDR2 sequences are ENHRY and SYGVKD. The V and J ends lost 8 bases and 0 bases respectively, with 9 bases between them. This CDR3 is CAISTGSTDTQYF. CDR3 DNA sequence: TGTGCCATCTCCACAGGGAGCACAGATACGCAGTATTTT.

As for this clone: This specimen includes other DNA sequences encoding the same CDR3. This CDR3 is CASSSGPVASTTDTQYF. CDR3 DNA sequence: TGTGCCAGCAGCTCCGGCCCGGTGGCCTCAACCACAGATACGCAGTATTTT. This rearrangement joins TRBV5-6 to TRBJ2-3; D is unclear. The V gene's germline CDR1 is SGHDT and CDR2 YYEEEE. This CDR3 is 17 amino acids long. Deletions cut 3 bases from V and 2 bases from J, with 19 bases between.

V usage is TRBV6-5 and J usage is TRBJ1-2, with 12 bases identical to TRBD1. This CDR3 is built from 14 residues. The V and J ends lost 6 bases and 7 bases, in that order; junction bases with no gene match: 6. Germline loops: CDR1 MNHEY, CDR2 SVGAGI. CDR3 sequence reads: CASRHGTGGSGYTF. The CDR3 nucleotides are TGTGCCAGCAGGCACGGGACAGGGGGCTCTGGCTACACCTTC.

The rearrangement joins TRBV5-1 to TRBJ2-1, with D possibly TRBD2 on 5 matching bases. The CDR3 length is 18 residues. V gave up 0 bases and J gave up 7 bases, with 23 bases separating them. Germline V gene data show CDR1 as SGHRS and CDR2 as YFSETQ. The CDR3 coding sequence is TGCGCCAGCAGCTTGGGGTCCGGGATCAGTTCGGTCGTTAATGAGCAGTTCTTC. Translated, it gives CASSLGSGISSVVNEQFF.

This clone was detected once. The chain uses TRBV7-8 and TRBJ1-4; no firm D call. The V and J ends lost 2 bases and 7 bases respectively, with 14 bases between them. Germline lookup yields CDR1 SGHVS and CDR2 FQNEAQ. This CDR3 is 15 amino acids long. CDR3 in amino acids: CASSLNRPRGEKLFF. For the CDR3, the DNA is TGTGCCAGCAGCTTAAATCGGCCCCGGGGTGAAAAACTGTTTTTT.

The rearrangement uses TRBV28 and TRBJ1-5; no reliable D call. Germline CDR1 and CDR2: MDHEN and SYDVKM. The V and J ends lost 3 bases and 3 bases respectively, with 9 bases between them. The CDR3 extends over 14 amino acids. The CDR3 reads CASSLGQLNQPQHF. In nucleotides, the CDR3 is TGTGCCAGCAGTTTGGGCCAGCTCAATCAGCCCCAGCATTTT. Looking up the rest from reference TRBV28 and TRBJ1-5 gives the full variable domain: DVKVTQSSRYLVKRTGEKVFLECVQDMDHENMFWYRQDPGLGLRLIYFSYDVKMKEKGDIPEGYSVSREKKERFSLILESASTNQTSMYLCASSLGQLNQPQHFGDGTRLSIL.

The CDR3 is CASSQEGQGLYEQYF. CDR3 nucleotide sequence: TGTGCCAGCAGCCAAGAGGGACAGGGTTTATACGAGCAGTACTTC. The chain couples TRBV4-2 to TRBJ2-7; 9 nucleotides align to TRBD1. V shed 0 bases and J 4 bases; nucleotides not matched to a gene: 4. Germline CDR1 and CDR2: LGHNA and YNFKEQ. This CDR3 is built from 15 residues.

The gene calls are TRBV27 and TRBJ2-2; D perhaps matches TRBD2 (5 bases). Per germline, CDR1 MNHEY and CDR2 SMNVEV (reference sequence). The CDR3 extends over 14 amino acids. V gave up 3 bases and J gave up 1 base, with 6 bases separating them. CDR3: CASSFRENTGELFF. Here the CDR3 DNA reads TGTGCCAGCAGTTTTCGGGAGAACACCGGGGAGCTGTTTTTT.

V and J are TRBV7-2 and TRBJ2-1, with 13 bases that match TRBD2. The CDR3 is 17 residues long. V was clipped by 5 bases and J by 4 bases; unmatched bases: 8. Germline V lookup: CDR1 SGHTA, CDR2 FQGNSA. CDR3 loop: CASSERTSGGFYNEQFF. The CDR3 region has the DNA TGTGCCAGCAGCGAGCGGACTAGCGGGGGATTTTACAATGAGCAGTTCTTC.

This rearrangement joins TRBV29-1 to TRBJ2-1; maybe TRBD2 (5 bases). The CDR3 is 11 amino acids. In germline, CDR1 is SQVTM, CDR2 ANQGSEA. Trimming shortened V by 7 bases and J by 6 bases, and 10 bases separated the two germline ends. The CDR3 DNA reads TGCAGCGCGCTAGCAGGCAATGAGCAGTTCTTC. Amino acids: CSALAGNEQFF.

This clone was found once. This chain connects TRBV19 to TRBJ2-7; 9 bases agree with TRBD1. Germline V lookup: CDR1 LNHDA, CDR2 SQIVND (reference sequence). The CDR3 has 16 amino acids. V gave up 5 bases and J gave up 2 bases; unmatched junction bases: 10. The CDR3 DNA is TGTGCCAGTAGTTCGGACCGGGACAGGGACCCCTACGAGCAGTACTTC. It specifies CASSSDRDRDPYEQYF.

This clone was counted only a few times. The chain employs TRBV19 and TRBJ1-5; no firm D call. The CDR3 has 13 residues. Germline CDR1 LNHDA, CDR2 SQIVND (reference sequence). V was cut by 5 bases and J by 3 bases, with 8 bases left in between. CDR3 residues: CASSPSPNQPQHF. CDR3 in DNA: TGTGCCAGTAGTCCCTCCCCCAATCAGCCCCAGCATTTT.

The DNA for the CDR3 is TGTGCCAGCAGTTACTCAGCACTCATGGGAGAAAAACTGTTTTTT. It is translated as CASSYSALMGEKLFF. The chain combines TRBV6-5 with TRBJ1-4; no definite D call. V was shortened by 0 bases and J by 8 bases, with 13 bases between the two germline ends. The germline CDR1 and CDR2 sequences are MNHEY and SVGAGI. The CDR3 totals 15 residues.

The V gene is TRBV4-3, the J gene TRBJ1-2; perhaps TRBD1 as D (6 bases). The CDR3 totals 15 residues. V dropped 1 base and J dropped 6 bases, with 15 bases sitting between them. The germline gives CDR1 LGHNA, CDR2 YSLEER. CDR3 amino acids: CASSQGLRGMDGYTF. The CDR3 nucleotides are TGCGCCAGCAGCCAAGGTCTGAGGGGGATGGATGGCTACACCTTC.

The chain links TRBV27 to TRBJ2-7; 9 bases agree with TRBD1. In germline, CDR1 is MNHEY, CDR2 SMNVEV (reference sequence). V was clipped by 6 bases and J by 2 bases; unmatched bases: 8. The CDR3 has 15 amino acids. The CDR3 loop is CASSLGQGHPYEQYF. The CDR3 coding sequence is TGTGCCAGCAGCCTGGGACAGGGTCACCCCTACGAGCAGTACTTC.

V usage is TRBV7-3 and J usage is TRBJ1-2; TRBD1 is a possible D gene (6 bases). Trimming took off 1 base at V and 6 bases at J, with 12 bases between the two ends. CDR3 length: 14 residues. The germline CDR1 and CDR2 sequences are SGHTA and FQGTGA. The CDR3 coding sequence is TGTGCCAGCAGCTTAAGGGGGCGGTTTGATGGCTACACCTTC. The encoded protein is CASSLRGRFDGYTF.

This chain uses TRBV7-9 with TRBJ1-6; no clear D gene. The length of the CDR3 is 15 residues. CDR1 SEHNR and CDR2 FQNEAQ come from the germline V gene (reference sequence). Trimming cost V 2 bases and J 10 bases, with 15 bases left between them. DNA for the CDR3: TGTGCCAGCAGCTTATATCTCAGCGGACGCTCACCCCTCCACTTT. Translating it yields CASSLYLSGRSPLHF.